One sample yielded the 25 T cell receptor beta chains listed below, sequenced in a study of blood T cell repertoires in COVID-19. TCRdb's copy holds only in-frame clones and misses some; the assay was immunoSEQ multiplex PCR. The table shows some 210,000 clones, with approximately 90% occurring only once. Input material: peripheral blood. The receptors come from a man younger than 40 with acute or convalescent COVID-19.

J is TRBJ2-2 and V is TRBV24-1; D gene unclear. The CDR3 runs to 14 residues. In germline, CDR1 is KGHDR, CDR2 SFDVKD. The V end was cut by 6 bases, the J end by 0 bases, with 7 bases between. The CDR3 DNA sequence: TGTGCCACCAGTCCGCCAGCGAACACCGGGGAGCTGTTTTTT. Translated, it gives CATSPPANTGELFF.

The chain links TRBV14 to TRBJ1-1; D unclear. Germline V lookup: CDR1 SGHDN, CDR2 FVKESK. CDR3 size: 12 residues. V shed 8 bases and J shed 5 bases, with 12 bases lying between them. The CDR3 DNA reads TGTGCCAGCCCGACAACAGCTACTGAAGCTTTCTTT. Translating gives CASPTTATEAFF. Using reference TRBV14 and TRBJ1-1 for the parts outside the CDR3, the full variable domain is EAGVTQFPSHSVIEKGQTVTLRCDPISGHDNLYWYRRVMGKEIKFLLHFVKESKQDESGMPNNRFLAERTGGTYSTLKVQPAELEDSGVYFCASPTTATEAFFGQGTRLTVV.

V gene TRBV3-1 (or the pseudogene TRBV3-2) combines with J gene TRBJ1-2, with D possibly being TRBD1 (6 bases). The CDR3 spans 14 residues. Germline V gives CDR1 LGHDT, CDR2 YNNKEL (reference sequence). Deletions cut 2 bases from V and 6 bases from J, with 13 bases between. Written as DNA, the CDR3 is TGTGCCAGCAGCCAATTACAGGGATCTGATGGCTACACCTTC. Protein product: CASSQLQGSDGYTF.

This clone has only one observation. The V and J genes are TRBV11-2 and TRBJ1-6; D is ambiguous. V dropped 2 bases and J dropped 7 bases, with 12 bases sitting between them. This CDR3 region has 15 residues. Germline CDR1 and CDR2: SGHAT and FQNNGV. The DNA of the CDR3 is TGTGCCAGCAGCTTACCCGGGTTTTCAAATTCACCCCTCCACTTT. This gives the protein CASSLPGFSNSPLHF. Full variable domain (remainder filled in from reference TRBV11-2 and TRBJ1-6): EAGVAQSPRYKIIEKRQSVAFWCNPISGHATLYWYQQILGQGPKLLIQFQNNGVVDDSQLPKDRFSAERLKGVDSTLKIQPAKLEDSAVYLCASSLPGFSNSPLHFGNGTRLTVT.

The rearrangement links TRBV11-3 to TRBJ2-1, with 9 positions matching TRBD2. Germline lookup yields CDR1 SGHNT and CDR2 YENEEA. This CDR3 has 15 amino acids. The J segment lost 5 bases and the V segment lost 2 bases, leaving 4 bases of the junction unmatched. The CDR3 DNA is TGTGCCAGCAGCTTATTATCTAGCGGGGACAATGAGCAGTTCTTC. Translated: CASSLLSSGDNEQFF.

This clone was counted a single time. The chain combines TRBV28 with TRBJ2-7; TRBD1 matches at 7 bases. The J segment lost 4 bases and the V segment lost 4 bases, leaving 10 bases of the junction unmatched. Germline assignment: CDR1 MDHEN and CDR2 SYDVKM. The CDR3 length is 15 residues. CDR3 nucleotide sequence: TGTGCCAGCAGTTCCAGGGGCAGGGGGATATACGAGCAGTACTTC. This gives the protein CASSSRGRGIYEQYF.

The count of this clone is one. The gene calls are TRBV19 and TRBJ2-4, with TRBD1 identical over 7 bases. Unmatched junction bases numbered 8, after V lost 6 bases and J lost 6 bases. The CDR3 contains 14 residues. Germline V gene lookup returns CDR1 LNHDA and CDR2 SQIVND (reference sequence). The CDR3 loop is CASSHRGGGNIQYF. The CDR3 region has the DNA TGTGCCAGTAGCCACAGGGGCGGTGGAAACATTCAGTACTTC.

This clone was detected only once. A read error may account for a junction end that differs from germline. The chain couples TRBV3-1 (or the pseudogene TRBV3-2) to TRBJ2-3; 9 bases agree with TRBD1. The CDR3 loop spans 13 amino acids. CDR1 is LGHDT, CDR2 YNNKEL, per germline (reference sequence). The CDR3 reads CASSQGRTGVPNF. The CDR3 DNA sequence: TGTGCCAGCAGCCAAGGTCGGACAGGGGTCCCAAATTTT.

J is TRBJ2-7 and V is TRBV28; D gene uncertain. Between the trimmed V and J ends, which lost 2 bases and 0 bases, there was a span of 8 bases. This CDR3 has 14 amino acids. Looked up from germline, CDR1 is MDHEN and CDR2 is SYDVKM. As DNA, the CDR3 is TGTGCCAGCAGTTTACGAGACAACTCCTACGAGCAGTACTTC. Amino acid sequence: CASSLRDNSYEQYF.

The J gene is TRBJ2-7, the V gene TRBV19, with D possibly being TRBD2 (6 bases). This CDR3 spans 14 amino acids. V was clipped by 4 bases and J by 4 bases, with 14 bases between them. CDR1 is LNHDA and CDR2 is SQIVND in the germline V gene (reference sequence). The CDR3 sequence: CASSKGSGTYEQYF. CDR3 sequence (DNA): TGTGCCAGTAGTAAGGGGTCAGGGACTTACGAGCAGTACTTC.

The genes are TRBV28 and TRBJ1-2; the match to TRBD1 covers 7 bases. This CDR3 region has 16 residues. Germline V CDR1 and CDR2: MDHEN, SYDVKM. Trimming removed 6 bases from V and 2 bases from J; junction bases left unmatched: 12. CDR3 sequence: CASSPGTAFLNYGYTF. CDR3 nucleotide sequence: TGTGCCAGCAGCCCCGGGACAGCATTCCTAAACTATGGCTACACCTTC.

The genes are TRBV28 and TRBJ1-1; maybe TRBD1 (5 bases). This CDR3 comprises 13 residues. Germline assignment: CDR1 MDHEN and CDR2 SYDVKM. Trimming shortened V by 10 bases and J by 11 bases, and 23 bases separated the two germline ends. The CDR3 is CATWEGREPVAFF. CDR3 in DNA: TGTGCCACCTGGGAGGGCAGGGAACCCGTGGCTTTCTTT.

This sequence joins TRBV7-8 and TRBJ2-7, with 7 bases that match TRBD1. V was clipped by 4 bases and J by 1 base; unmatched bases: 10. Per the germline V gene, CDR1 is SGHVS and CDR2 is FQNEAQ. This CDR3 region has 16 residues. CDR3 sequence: CASSSPRDRRSYEQYF. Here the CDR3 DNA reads TGTGCCAGCAGCTCTCCCCGGGACAGAAGGTCCTACGAGCAGTACTTC.

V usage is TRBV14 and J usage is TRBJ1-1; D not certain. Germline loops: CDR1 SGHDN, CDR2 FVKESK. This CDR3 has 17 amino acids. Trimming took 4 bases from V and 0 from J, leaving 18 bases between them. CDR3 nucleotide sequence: TGTGCCAGCAGCCTTCCCCGGGGTCATGGAATGAACACTGAAGCTTTCTTT. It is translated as CASSLPRGHGMNTEAFF.

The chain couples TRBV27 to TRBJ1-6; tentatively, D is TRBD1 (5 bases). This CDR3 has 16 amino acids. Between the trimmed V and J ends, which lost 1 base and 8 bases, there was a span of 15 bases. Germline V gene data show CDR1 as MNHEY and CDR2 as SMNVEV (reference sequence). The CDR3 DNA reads TGTGCCAGCAGTTTATGGGGGGGTCGGCCCGATTCACCCCTCCACTTT. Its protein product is CASSLWGGRPDSPLHF.

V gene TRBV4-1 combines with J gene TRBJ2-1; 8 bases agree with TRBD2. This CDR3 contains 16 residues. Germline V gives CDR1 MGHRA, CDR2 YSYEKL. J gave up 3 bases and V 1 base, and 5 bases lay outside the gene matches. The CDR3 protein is CASSQAAAGVYNEQFF. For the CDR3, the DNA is TGCGCCAGCAGCCAAGCGGCAGCGGGAGTCTACAATGAGCAGTTCTTC.

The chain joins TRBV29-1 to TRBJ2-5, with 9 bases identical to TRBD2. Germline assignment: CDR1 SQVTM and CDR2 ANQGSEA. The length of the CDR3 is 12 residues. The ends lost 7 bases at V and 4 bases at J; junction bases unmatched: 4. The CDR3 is CSGGRAGETQYF. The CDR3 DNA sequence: TGCAGCGGCGGGAGGGCTGGAGAGACCCAGTACTTC. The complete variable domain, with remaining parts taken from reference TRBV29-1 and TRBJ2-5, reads SAVISQKPSRDICQRGTSLTIQCQVDSQVTMMFWYRQQPGQSLTLIATANQGSEATYESGFVIDKFPISRPNLTFSTLTVSNMSPEDSSIYLCSGGRAGETQYFGPGTRLLVL.

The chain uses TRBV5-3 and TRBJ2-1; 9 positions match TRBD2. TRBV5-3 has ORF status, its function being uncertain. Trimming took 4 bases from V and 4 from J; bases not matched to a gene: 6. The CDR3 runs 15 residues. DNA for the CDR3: TGTGCCAGAAGCAATGAGACTAGCGGATACAATGAGCAGTTCTTC. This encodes CARSNETSGYNEQFF.

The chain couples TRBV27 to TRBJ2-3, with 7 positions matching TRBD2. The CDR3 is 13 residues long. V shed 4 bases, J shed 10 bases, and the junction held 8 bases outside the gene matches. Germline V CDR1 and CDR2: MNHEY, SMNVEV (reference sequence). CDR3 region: CASSSGRLAPQYF. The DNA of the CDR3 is TGTGCCAGCAGTTCGGGGCGACTAGCTCCGCAGTATTTT.

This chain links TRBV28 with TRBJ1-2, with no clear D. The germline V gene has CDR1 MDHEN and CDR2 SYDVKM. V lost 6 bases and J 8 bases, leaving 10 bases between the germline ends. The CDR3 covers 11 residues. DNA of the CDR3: TGTGCCAGCAGCGGGATCCTGGGCTACACCTTC. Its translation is CASSGILGYTF.

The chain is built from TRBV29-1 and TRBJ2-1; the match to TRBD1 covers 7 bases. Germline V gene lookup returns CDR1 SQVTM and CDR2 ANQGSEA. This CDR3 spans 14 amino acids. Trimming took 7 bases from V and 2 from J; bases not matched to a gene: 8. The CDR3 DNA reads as TGCAGCGGGGGACAGTTTAACCCCTACAATGAGCAGTTCTTC. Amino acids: CSGGQFNPYNEQFF.

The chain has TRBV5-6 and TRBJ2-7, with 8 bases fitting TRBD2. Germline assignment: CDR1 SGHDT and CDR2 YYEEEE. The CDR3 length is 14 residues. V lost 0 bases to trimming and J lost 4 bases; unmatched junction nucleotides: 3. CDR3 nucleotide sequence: TGTGCCAGCAGCTTGGGTAGCGGGGCGTACGAGCAGTACTTC. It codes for CASSLGSGAYEQYF. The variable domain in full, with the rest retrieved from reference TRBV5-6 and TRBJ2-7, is DAGVTQSPTHLIKTRGQQVTLRCSPKSGHDTVSWYQQALGQGPQFIFQYYEEEERQRGNFPDRFSGHQFPNYSSELNVNALLLGDSALYLCASSLGSGAYEQYFGPGTRLTVT.

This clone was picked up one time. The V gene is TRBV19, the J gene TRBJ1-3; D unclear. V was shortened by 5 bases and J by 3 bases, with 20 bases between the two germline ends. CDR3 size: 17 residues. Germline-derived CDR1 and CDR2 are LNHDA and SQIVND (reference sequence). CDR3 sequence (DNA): TGTGCCAGTAGTTCGACCCTGTCCGGGGAAGGTGGAAACACCATATATTTT. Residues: CASSSTLSGEGGNTIYF. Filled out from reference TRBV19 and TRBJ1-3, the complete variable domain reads DGGITQSPKYLFRKEGQNVTLSCEQNLNHDAMYWYRQDPGQGLRLIYYSQIVNDFQKGDIAEGYSVSREKKESFPLTVTSAQKNPTAFYLCASSSTLSGEGGNTIYFGEGSWLTVV.

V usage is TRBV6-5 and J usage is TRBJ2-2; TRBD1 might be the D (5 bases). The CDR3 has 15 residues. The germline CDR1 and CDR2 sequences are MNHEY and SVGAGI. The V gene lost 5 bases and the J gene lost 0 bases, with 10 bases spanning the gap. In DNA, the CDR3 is TGTGCCAGCAGTAGGGTGGGGCCGAACACCGGGGAGCTGTTTTTT. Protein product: CASSRVGPNTGELFF.

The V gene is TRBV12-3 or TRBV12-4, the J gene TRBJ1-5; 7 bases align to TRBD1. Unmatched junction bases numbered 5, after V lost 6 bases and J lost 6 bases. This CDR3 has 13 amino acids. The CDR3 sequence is CASSNDRVQPQHF. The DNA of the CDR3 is TGTGCCAGCAGCAACGACAGGGTTCAGCCCCAGCATTTT.